A selection of T cell receptor beta chains follows, all from one sample in a study of CD8 T cells in Susac syndrome. MiXCR, applied by TCRdb to the immunoSEQ multiplex PCR reads, yields one record per CDR3 protein. The sample contains hundreds of thousands of distinct CDR3 sequences, over 85% of which appear only once. The specimen sequenced was CD4+ T cells from PBMCs. These receptors were collected from a human donor with multiple sclerosis. CDR3s include the opening cysteine and the closing phenylalanine or tryptophan. Each record gives: D gene, J gene, clone size, V gene, CDR3 protein, CDR3 DNA. A D gene is named only where the DNA matches it firmly. Size tells how often a clone was seen (once, few, many) or the class of an expanded clone, and some rows leave it out.

>TRBD2|TRBJ2-1|once|TRBV6-5
CASSLGRGAHNEQFF
TGTGCCAGCAGTCTTGGGCGGGGGGCGCACAATGAGCAGTTCTTC
>-|TRBJ2-3|-|TRBV5-1
CASSVGTPTDTQYF
TGCGCCAGCAGCGTCGGGACTCCCACAGATACGCAGTATTTT
>TRBD2|TRBJ2-5|-|TRBV20-1
CSARASGGPYQETQYF
TGCAGTGCTAGAGCCAGCGGGGGCCCGTACCAAGAGACCCAGTACTTC
>-|TRBJ2-5|-|TRBV20-1
CSATDIYETQYF
TGCAGTGCTACGGACATCTACGAGACCCAGTACTTC
>TRBD1|TRBJ2-3|-|TRBV29-1
CSGTGGRHEDTQYF
TGCAGCGGTACAGGGGGGCGGCACGAAGATACGCAGTATTTT
>TRBD2|TRBJ2-6|-|TRBV7-9
CASSSSVAGTGANVLTF
TGTGCCAGCAGCTCCTCGGTAGCGGGTACCGGGGCCAACGTCCTGACTTTC
>-|TRBJ2-7|-|TRBV2
CASKREGGSYEQYF
TGTGCCAGCAAAAGAGAGGGGGGGTCCTACGAGCAGTACTTC
>-|TRBJ2-7|-|TRBV27
CASRDIQSYEQYF
TGTGCCAGCAGGGACATCCAATCCTACGAGCAGTACTTC
>-|TRBJ1-2|-|TRBV29-1
CSVGGAGTNYGYTF
TGCAGCGTTGGGGGCGCGGGTACTAACTATGGCTACACCTTC
>-|TRBJ2-2|-|TRBV4-2
CASSQGVAKNTGELFF
TGTGCCAGCAGCCAAGGGGTAGCGAAGAACACCGGGGAGCTGTTTTTT
>-|TRBJ2-3|-|TRBV6-5
CASSYSGLGDTQYF
TGTGCCAGCAGTTACAGCGGGCTGGGGGATACGCAGTATTTT
>-|TRBJ1-5|-|TRBV6-1
CASSEANINQPQHF
TGTGCCAGCAGTGAAGCAAATATCAATCAGCCCCAGCATTTT
>TRBD2|TRBJ2-3|-|TRBV7-9
CASGQWRGALTDTQYF
TGTGCCAGCGGTCAGTGGCGGGGGGCCCTCACAGATACGCAGTATTTT
>TRBD1|TRBJ1-1|once|TRBV5-1
CASSQRQGGDTEAFF
TGCGCCAGCAGCCAGCGACAGGGCGGGGACACTGAAGCTTTCTTT
>TRBD1|TRBJ2-7|-|TRBV27
CASSPGQGHEQYF
TGTGCCAGTTCCCCGGGACAGGGCCACGAGCAGTACTTC
>TRBD1|TRBJ2-5|-|TRBV20-1
CSARLPGTGTQETQYF
TGCAGTGCTAGATTACCCGGGACAGGGACACAAGAGACCCAGTACTTC
>TRBD1|TRBJ1-5|-|TRBV20-1
CSARQGDQPQHF
TGCAGTGCTAGGCAGGGGGATCAGCCCCAGCATTTT
>-|TRBJ2-5|few|TRBV4-1
CASSQEGVGQETQYF
TGCGCCAGCAGCCAAGAAGGAGTTGGCCAAGAGACCCAGTACTTC
>-|TRBJ1-2|-|TRBV6-5
CASSYSQGLEGYTF
TGTGCCAGCAGTTACTCACAAGGCTTAGAAGGCTACACCTTC
>-|TRBJ2-1|-|TRBV7-3
CASSSSGASYNEQFF
TGTGCCAGCAGCTCTTCGGGAGCCTCCTACAATGAGCAGTTCTTC
>TRBD1|TRBJ2-1|-|TRBV24-1
CASGTGGVKEQFF
TGTGCCTCAGGGACAGGGGGCGTAAAAGAGCAGTTCTTC
>-|TRBJ1-1|-|TRBV20-1
CSANRRTVNTEAFF
TGCAGTGCTAACCGGAGGACAGTCAACACTGAAGCTTTCTTT
>-|TRBJ1-1|-|TRBV3-1
CATILARTGTGENTEAFF
TGTGCCACCATCCTAGCACGAACTGGGACGGGCGAAAACACTGAAGCTTTCTTT
>-|TRBJ2-3|-|TRBV20-1
CSARDSASVSTDTQYF
TGCAGTGCTAGAGATTCGGCTAGCGTTAGCACAGATACGCAGTATTTT
>-|TRBJ2-5|few|TRBV23-1
CASGSRRQTQYF
TGCGCCAGCGGGTCTCGTAGGCAGACCCAGTACTTC
>-|TRBJ2-5|-|TRBV7-9
CASSSPGVGIQETQYF
TGTGCCAGCAGCTCACCTGGCGTGGGGATCCAAGAGACCCAGTACTTC
>TRBD1|TRBJ2-1|-|TRBV19
CASSRTGLNEQFF
TGTGCCAGTAGCCGGACAGGGTTGAATGAGCAGTTCTTC
>-|TRBJ1-3|-|TRBV29-1
CSVVPPVGFGNTIYF
TGCAGCGTAGTCCCGCCGGTGGGGTTTGGAAACACCATATATTTT
>-|TRBJ1-5|few|TRBV6-6
CASSYSAGDQPQHF
TGTGCCAGCAGTTACTCGGCGGGGGATCAGCCCCAGCATTTT
>-|TRBJ2-3|-|TRBV5-1
CASATGSPDTQYF
TGCGCCAGTGCTACAGGGTCCCCAGATACGCAGTATTTT
>-|TRBJ2-2|-|TRBV5-1
CASSLVPGRNTGELFF
TGCGCCAGCAGCTTGGTGCCAGGCCGTAACACCGGGGAGCTGTTTTTT
>-|TRBJ1-2|-|TRBV25-1
CASSEPHRAEGGYTF
TGTGCCAGCAGTGAACCGCACAGGGCCGAGGGGGGCTACACCTTC
>-|TRBJ1-2|-|TRBV3-1
CASSQDSGADGYTF
TGTGCCAGCAGCCAAGATTCGGGGGCGGATGGCTACACCTTC
>-|TRBJ1-5|-|TRBV19
CASSIKQLSNQPQHF
TGTGCCAGTAGTATTAAACAGTTAAGCAATCAGCCCCAGCATTTT
>-|TRBJ1-1|once|TRBV6-1
CASSSSWSREAFF
TGTGCCAGCAGCTCGAGTTGGTCACGGGAAGCTTTCTTT
>TRBD1|TRBJ1-1|-|TRBV5-1
CASSSGGQGNTEAFF
TGCGCCAGCAGCTCTGGGGGACAGGGGAACACTGAAGCTTTCTTT
>-|TRBJ1-4|few|TRBV3-1
CASSPGGNEKLFF
TGTGCCAGCAGCCCCGGTGGTAACGAAAAACTGTTTTTT
>-|TRBJ1-2|-|TRBV6-1
CASSRGMTGSYGYTF
TGTGCCAGCAGCCGAGGGATGACAGGCTCCTATGGCTACACCTTC
>-|TRBJ1-1|-|TRBV6-2/TRBV6-3
CASSYRTVFGTEAFF
TGTGCCAGCAGTTACAGGACAGTTTTCGGCACTGAAGCTTTCTTT
>TRBD1|TRBJ2-7|-|TRBV28
CASSSPTYRGEQYF
TGTGCCAGCAGTTCGCCCACCTACAGGGGTGAGCAGTACTTC
>-|TRBJ2-5|-|TRBV9
CASSPGWRETQYF
TGTGCCAGCAGCCCCGGTTGGCGTGAGACCCAGTACTTC
>TRBD1|TRBJ1-2|-|TRBV19
CASSIDPGTGRGYTF
TGTGCCAGTAGTATAGATCCCGGGACAGGGCGTGGCTACACCTTC
>-|TRBJ1-4|-|TRBV6-5
CASSYSESIGKLFF
TGTGCCAGCAGTTACTCGGAGTCGATCGGAAAACTGTTTTTT
>-|TRBJ2-1|-|TRBV6-5
CASSYRGTAEQFF
TGTGCCAGCAGTTACCGGGGGACAGCCGAGCAGTTCTTC
>-|TRBJ1-1|-|TRBV27
CASSPTTANTEAFF
TGTGCCAGCAGTCCCACCACGGCTAACACTGAAGCTTTCTTT
>-|TRBJ2-2|-|TRBV24-1
CATSDSGTANTGELFF
TGTGCCACCAGTGATTCCGGGACGGCCAACACCGGGGAGCTGTTTTTT
>-|TRBJ2-3|-|TRBV7-9
CASSAVAGSTDTQYF
TGTGCCAGCAGCGCTGTGGCGGGGAGCACAGATACGCAGTATTTT
>-|TRBJ2-6|-|TRBV20-1
CSAREVPGANVLTF
TGCAGTGCTAGAGAAGTCCCTGGGGCCAACGTCCTGACTTTC
>-|TRBJ2-7|once|TRBV28
CASSSGAPPREQYF
TGTGCCAGCAGTTCAGGAGCCCCACCCCGCGAGCAGTACTTC
>TRBD1|TRBJ2-6|-|TRBV20-1
CSARHRQGANVLTF
TGCAGTGCTAGGCACCGACAGGGGGCGAACGTCCTGACTTTC
>-|TRBJ1-1|-|TRBV4-2
CASSQDPMGQNTEAFF
TGTGCCAGCAGCCAAGATCCTATGGGCCAGAACACTGAAGCTTTCTTT
>TRBD2|TRBJ2-5|-|TRBV5-1
CASSPNPTSGQETQYF
TGCGCCAGCAGCCCTAACCCGACTAGCGGGCAAGAGACCCAGTACTTC
>-|TRBJ1-1|-|TRBV6-1
CASSALAGRLNTEAFF
TGTGCCAGCAGTGCACTCGCGGGACGGCTGAACACTGAAGCTTTCTTT
>-|TRBJ1-1|once|TRBV5-1
CASSLDRLGTEAFF
TGCGCCAGCAGCTTGGACAGACTGGGGACTGAAGCTTTCTTT
>-|TRBJ1-5|-|TRBV7-2
CASAPSMGNQPQHF
TGTGCCAGCGCCCCCTCGATGGGGAATCAGCCCCAGCATTTT
>TRBD1|TRBJ2-5|-|TRBV11-2
CASSFLLTGAHAETQYF
TGTGCCAGCAGCTTTCTTCTGACAGGGGCCCACGCGGAGACCCAGTACTTC